This T cell receptor beta chain was profiled in a study of chemoradiotherapy in HPV16-positive cancers. The protocol was immunoSEQ multiplex PCR, while the TCRdb copy is restricted to in-frame clones and leaves out a portion. The table includes about 6,500 clones, about 93% detected once. With V trimmed by 0 bases and J by 7 bases, 16 bases remained unmatched. The CDR3 has 18 amino acids. In germline, CDR1 is SGHRS, CDR2 YFSETQ. Over chemoradiotherapy, repertoires were sampled more than once. The V and J genes are TRBV5-1 and TRBJ2-4; 7 bases agree with TRBD2. The receptor comes from a human donor with HPV-associated anogenital cancer. This specimen was blood, taken from a patient who underwent chemoradiotherapy. The CDR3 sequence: CASSLGLWAGETENIQYF. CDR3 bases: TGCGCCAGCAGCTTGGGGCTCTGGGCGGGAGAAACGGAGAACATTCAGTACTTC. The full variable domain, completed using reference TRBV5-1 and TRBJ2-4, is KAGVTQTPRYLIKTRGQQVTLSCSPISGHRSVSWYQQTPGQGLQFLFEYFSETQRNKGNFPGRFSGRQFSNSRSEMNVSTLELGDSALYLCASSLGLWAGETENIQYFGAGTRLSVL.